Following are 3 T cell receptor beta chains from one sample sequenced in a study of blood T cell repertoires in COVID-19. TCRdb keeps only in-frame clones here, not all; method: immunoSEQ multiplex PCR. The table records approximately 59,000 clones, around 92% of them present only once. Sequenced material: peripheral blood. The origin of the receptors is a human donor in a cohort sampled during active COVID-19.

This chain's CDR3 is CASSTRVGEQFF. In DNA form, the CDR3 reads TGTGCCAGCAGTACCAGGGTGGGTGAGCAGTTCTTC. The chain couples TRBV12-3 or TRBV12-4 to TRBJ2-1; TRBD1 might be the D (5 bases). Deletions cut 5 bases from V and 9 bases from J, with 11 bases between. The CDR3 sequence is 12 residues long.

The rearrangement links TRBV2 to TRBJ2-1; TRBD2 aligns across 8 bases. Germline CDR1 and CDR2: SNHLY and FYNNEI. After removal of 8 bases from V and 12 bases from J, the junction contained 15 bases not matched to a gene. The length of the CDR3 is 14 residues. The DNA for the CDR3 is TGTGCCAGCCGGGGACTTGCGGGGGGCCCCGGGCAGTTCTTC. Its protein product is CASRGLAGGPGQFF. The full variable domain, completed using reference TRBV2 and TRBJ2-1, is EPEVTQTPSHQVTQMGQEVILRCVPISNHLYFYWYRQILGQKVEFLVSFYNNEISEKSEIFDDQFSVERPDGSNFTLKIRSTKLEDSAMYFCASRGLAGGPGQFFGPGTRLTVL.

The chain employs TRBV9 and TRBJ2-3; 8 bases fit TRBD2. The CDR3 is made up of 17 amino acids. V dropped 4 bases and J dropped 0; count of bases not matched to a gene: 10. Germline CDR1 reads SGDLS; CDR2 reads YYNGEE. The CDR3, as DNA: TGTGCCAGCAGCTCTACTCCGGGGGGGACGAGCACAGATACGCAGTATTTT. Its protein is CASSSTPGGTSTDTQYF.